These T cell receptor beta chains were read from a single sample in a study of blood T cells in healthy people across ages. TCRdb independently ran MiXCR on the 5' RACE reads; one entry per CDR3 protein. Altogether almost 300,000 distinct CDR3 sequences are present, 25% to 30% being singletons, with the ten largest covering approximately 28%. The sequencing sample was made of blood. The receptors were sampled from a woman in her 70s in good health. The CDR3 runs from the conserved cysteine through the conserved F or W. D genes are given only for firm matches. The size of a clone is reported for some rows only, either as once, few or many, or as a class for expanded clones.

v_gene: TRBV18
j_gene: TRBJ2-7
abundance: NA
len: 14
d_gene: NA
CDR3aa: CASSPKQGGYEQYF
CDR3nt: TGTGCCAGCTCACCTAAACAGGGTGGCTACGAGCAGTACTTC

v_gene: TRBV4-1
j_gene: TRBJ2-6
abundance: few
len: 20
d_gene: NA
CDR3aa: CASSQGSFGTYFSGANVLTF
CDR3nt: TGCGCCAGCAGCCAAGGCTCCTTCGGGACCTACTTCTCTGGGGCCAACGTCCTGACTTTC

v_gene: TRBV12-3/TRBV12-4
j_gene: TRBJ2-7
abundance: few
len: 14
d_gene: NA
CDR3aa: CASSQGGSFHGQYF
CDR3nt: TGTGCCAGCAGTCAAGGGGGTAGCTTCCACGGGCAGTACTTC

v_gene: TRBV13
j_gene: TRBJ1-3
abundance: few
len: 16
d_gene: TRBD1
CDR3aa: CASSFRTGKTGNTIYF
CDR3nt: TGTGCCAGCAGCTTTCGGACAGGGAAAACTGGAAACACCATATATTTT

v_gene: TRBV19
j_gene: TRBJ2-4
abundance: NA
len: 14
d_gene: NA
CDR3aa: CAVATRGAKNIQYF
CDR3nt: TGTGCCGTAGCCACCCGGGGGGCCAAAAACATTCAGTACTTC

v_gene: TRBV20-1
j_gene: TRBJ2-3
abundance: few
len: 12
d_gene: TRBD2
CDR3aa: CSAEAGADTQYF
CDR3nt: TGCAGTGCCGAAGCGGGAGCAGATACGCAGTATTTT

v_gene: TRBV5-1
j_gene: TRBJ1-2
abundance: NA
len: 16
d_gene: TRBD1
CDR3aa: CASSAQTGGSGYGYTF
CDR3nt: TGCGCCAGCAGCGCTCAGACAGGGGGCTCCGGGTATGGCTACACCTTC

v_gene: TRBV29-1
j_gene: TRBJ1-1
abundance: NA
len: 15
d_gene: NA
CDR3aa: CSVTPSGRMNTEAFF
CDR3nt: TGCAGCGTAACACCATCGGGACGGATGAACACTGAAGCTTTCTTT

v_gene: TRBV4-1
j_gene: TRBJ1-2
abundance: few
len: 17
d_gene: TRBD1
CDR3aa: CASSQAGTGGGQYGYTF
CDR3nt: TGCGCCAGCAGCCAAGCGGGAACAGGGGGTGGACAGTATGGCTACACCTTC

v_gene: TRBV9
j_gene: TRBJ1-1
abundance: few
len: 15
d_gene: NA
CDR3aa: CAGRVSSRSNTEAFF
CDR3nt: TGTGCCGGCCGGGTGAGCAGTAGATCGAACACTGAAGCTTTCTTT